Described below is a single T cell receptor (beta chain) sequence and its context. V lost 5 bases to trimming and J lost 2 bases; unmatched junction nucleotides: 14. Germline CDR1 reads SGHVS; CDR2 reads FNYEAQ. The CDR3 extends over 17 amino acids. This sample stems from a study of blood T cell repertoires in COVID-19. Study details: The origin of the acute and convalescent COVID-19 samples was the United States, Italy and Spain.

Assay: immunoSEQ multiplex PCR; the TCRdb copy retains only in-frame clones and omits some. Of over 70,000 clones listed, around 89% are singletons. The receptor was isolated from a woman over 75 with acute or convalescent COVID-19. The specimen was peripheral blood. The J gene is TRBJ2-7, the V gene TRBV7-6; 8 bases are shared with TRBD2. The CDR3 is CASSPSNGVAGTYEQYF. CDR3 coding DNA: TGTGCCAGCAGCCCGAGCAATGGAGTAGCGGGGACCTACGAGCAGTACTTC.